This TCR beta chain was found in a study of identical twins. As to this clonotype: The antigen is undetermined.

Findings and caveats of the study: Fewer insertions characterized abundant cord blood beta clonotypes, whereas memory repertoires showed none.

A template switching step contributed a universal primer site, while unique molecular identifiers were present in the cDNA. TCRdb reprocessed the 5' RACE reads with MiXCR, giving one entry per CDR3 protein. The sample holds about 690,000 distinct CDR3 sequences, about 20% seen once. Germline lookup yields CDR1 SEHNR and CDR2 FQNEAQ (reference sequence). The V gene lost 6 bases and the J gene lost 4 bases, with 9 bases spanning the gap. The CDR3 is 12 residues long. A further study also used this sample, focusing on T cells expressing NK-cell markers.

The sample comprised PBMCs. This receptor was identified in a woman under 30 in good health. V usage is TRBV7-9 and J usage is TRBJ1-2; D remains unclear. The CDR3 sequence: CASRAAGYGYTF. The CDR3 DNA follows: TGTGCCAGCAGGGCAGCCGGCTATGGCTACACCTTC.